This section outlines one TCR beta chain sequence together with its context. The data were taken from a study of T cells in tuberculosis. CDR3 length: 15 amino acids. Germline V CDR1 and CDR2: LGHNA, YNFKEQ. Trimming removed 5 bases from V and 5 bases from J; junction bases left unmatched: 4. The time point: new active TB diagnosis, blood taken before or within 7 days of starting treatment. Each clinical donor contributed on average around 100,000 T cells from unsorted cryopreserved PBMC. The table came from immunoSEQ multiplex PCR; TCRdb's copy has only in-frame clones and leaves some out. This table has 25,000 to 35,000 clones, 92% appearing once.

This receptor was identified in an adult with tuberculosis. The chain uses TRBV4-2 and TRBJ2-5, with TRBD2 identical over 14 bases. The material was PBMCs, obtained at tuberculosis diagnosis. CDR3 DNA sequence: TGTGCCAGCAGCGGGACTAGCGGGAGTATCGAGACCCAGTACTTC. Translating gives CASSGTSGSIETQYF.